The clone carrying this T cell receptor (beta chain) was seen many times. MiXCR was run by TCRdb on the PCR reads, yielding one entry per CDR3 protein. The sample yields around 12,000 distinct CDR3 sequences, less than 55% seen once. The data stem from a study of tumor-infiltrating lymphocytes in oesophageal squamous cell carcinoma. V was cut by 6 bases and J by 0 bases, with 16 bases left in between. Looked up from germline, CDR1 is SGHTS and CDR2 is YDEGEE. The CDR3 runs to 15 residues. The rearrangement uses TRBV5-8 and TRBJ2-7; D is possibly TRBD1 or TRBD2 (6 bases each). This clonotype was obtained from a female donor with esophageal squamous cell carcinoma. The sample taken for sequencing was esophageal tumor tissue. CDR3 residues: CASTPRGVVSYEQYF. CDR3 coding DNA: TGTGCCAGCACCCCGAGGGGGGTGGTCTCCTACGAGCAGTACTTC.